This TCR beta chain comes out of a study of T cells in Graves' hyperthyroidism and ophthalmopathy. TCR beta CDR3 region amplification was performed from RNA transcripts. The study used the HTBI primer set for a first-round RT-PCR of the TCR CDR3. Each CDR3 protein is one row after TCRdb ran MiXCR on the multiplex PCR reads. The table records a few hundred thousand distinct CDR3 sequences, under 60% of them present only once. Any patient presenting with uncontrolled infection, other autoimmune disease, pregnancy or lactation was left out. Diagnoses used clinical symptoms, serum thyroxine and TRAb, thyroid ultrasound and orbital computed tomography. Between the trimmed V and J ends, which lost 4 bases and 7 bases, there was a span of 16 bases. The CDR3 length is 14 residues. Per germline, CDR1 MNHEY and CDR2 SVGAGI.

Material: peripheral blood or thyroid tissue (not recorded which). The genes are TRBV6-5 and TRBJ2-5; D is uncertain. This clonotype was sampled from a woman aged 18-35 years with Graves' hyperthyroidism. DNA of the CDR3: TGTGCCAGCAGTTCCCAAACAGAAAAAGGGACCCAGTACTTC. It specifies CASSSQTEKGTQYF.